A selection of T cell receptor beta chains follows, all from one sample in a study of T cells in Graves' hyperthyroidism and ophthalmopathy. TCRdb fed the multiplex PCR reads into MiXCR, producing one record per CDR3 protein. The top ten clones hold 5% to 6% of a sample with 400,000 to 500,000 distinct CDR3 sequences, 12% to 15% of them seen once. The specimen was blood. The receptors come from a woman aged 18-29 years with Graves' hyperthyroidism. The CDR3 runs from the conserved cysteine through the conserved F or W. D genes are given only for firm matches. A clone size is listed for some rows: how often the clone was seen (once, few, many), or a class if it is expanded.

TRBJ2-7,TRBD1,TRBV7-9,many,TGTGCCAGCAGCCAAGGGACAGTGCAGTACTTC,CASSQGTVQYF
TRBJ2-3,TRBD2,TRBV5-1,many,TGCGCCAGCAGCTTCGGACTAGCGGGGCAAAGATTCACAGATACGCAGTATTTT,CASSFGLAGQRFTDTQYF
TRBJ2-7,TRBD1,TRBV28,.,TGTGCCAGCACCCCGGGACAGCCCCCCTACGAGCAGTACTTC,CASTPGQPPYEQYF
TRBJ1-4,.,TRBV12-3/TRBV12-4,many,TGTGCCAGCACTTCTCTACAGGCAACTAATGAAAAACTGTTTTTT,CASTSLQATNEKLFF
TRBJ1-5,.,TRBV7-2,many,TGTGCCAGCAGCCCGTCTGATGGGCAGCCCCAGCATTTT,CASSPSDGQPQHF
TRBJ1-1,.,TRBV30,many,TGTGCCTGGAGTGTATCGGGCAGGGTGAACACTGAAGCTTTCTTT,CAWSVSGRVNTEAFF
TRBJ1-4,.,TRBV6-1,.,TGTGCCAGCCGGGGACCGCTGAATGAAAAACTGTTTTTT,CASRGPLNEKLFF
TRBJ1-2,.,TRBV6-2/TRBV6-3,many,TGTGCCAGCAGTTACTCCACAGGGAATGGCTACACCTTC,CASSYSTGNGYTF
TRBJ2-5,.,TRBV14,.,TGTGCCAGCAGCCAAAGTCCAGAAGAGACCCAGTACTTC,CASSQSPEETQYF
TRBJ2-7,.,TRBV3-2,many,TGTGCCAGCAGCCCCAAAAGGACTAGCGGGACTTCCTACGAGCAGTACTTC,CASSPKRTSGTSYEQYF
TRBJ2-7,TRBD2,TRBV12-3/TRBV12-4,many,TGTGCCAGCAGTGCCAGATCGGGACTAGCTGTTTACGAGCAGTACTTC,CASSARSGLAVYEQYF
TRBJ2-3,.,TRBV4-1,.,TGCGCCAGCAGCCCTCAGCCGGGGGCTAAAGTGACAGATACGCAGTATTTT,CASSPQPGAKVTDTQYF
TRBJ1-2,.,TRBV20-1,many,TGCAGTGCTACGAAGGGTTTGGCGAACTATGGCTACACCTTC,CSATKGLANYGYTF
TRBJ1-6,.,TRBV19,.,TGTGCCAGTAGTGCCGGGACGGATGATAATTCACCCCTCCACTTT,CASSAGTDDNSPLHF
TRBJ2-1,.,TRBV3-1,many,TGTGCCAGCAGCTGGGGGTCGTACAATGAGCAGTTCTTC,CASSWGSYNEQFF
TRBJ1-5,.,TRBV10-3,few,TGTGCCATCAGTGAGTCCCGTGACAATCAGCCCCAGCATTTT,CAISESRDNQPQHF
TRBJ2-3,TRBD2,TRBV6-5,many,TGTGCCAGCAGTTACCGGACTAGCGGGTTGACTAGCACAGATACGCAGTATTTT,CASSYRTSGLTSTDTQYF
TRBJ2-5,.,TRBV29-1,many,TGCAGCTTACAAGGGGTGTCAGAGACCCAGTACTTC,CSLQGVSETQYF
TRBJ1-1,TRBD1,TRBV6-1,few,TGTGCCAGCAGGTGGACAGGGAACACTGAAGCTTTCTTT,CASRWTGNTEAFF
TRBJ2-2,TRBD2,TRBV29-1,.,TGCAGCGTTGTGATCGGTCTAGCGGGCCCCGGGGAGCTGTTTTTT,CSVVIGLAGPGELFF